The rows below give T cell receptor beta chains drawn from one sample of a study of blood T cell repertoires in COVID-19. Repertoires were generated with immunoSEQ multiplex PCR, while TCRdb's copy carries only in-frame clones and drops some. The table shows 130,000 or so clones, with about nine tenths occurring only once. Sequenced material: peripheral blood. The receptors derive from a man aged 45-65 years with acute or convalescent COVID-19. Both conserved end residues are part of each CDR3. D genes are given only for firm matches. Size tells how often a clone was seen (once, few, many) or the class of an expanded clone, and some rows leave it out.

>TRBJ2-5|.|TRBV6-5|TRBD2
TGTGCCAGCAGACTATGGGGGGGGGTGATGGAGACCCAGTACTTC
CASRLWGGVMETQYF
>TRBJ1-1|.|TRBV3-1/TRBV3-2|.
TGTGCCAGCAGCCGATCCGGGGGCACTGAAGCTTTCTTT
CASSRSGGTEAFF
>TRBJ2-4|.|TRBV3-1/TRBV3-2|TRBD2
TGTGCCAGCAGCCCTTCTAGCGGGGGCATTCAGTACTTC
CASSPSSGGIQYF
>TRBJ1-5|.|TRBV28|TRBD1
TGTGCCAGCAGTTTCGGGGGACAGGGATCGGGAGGCAATCAGCCCCAGCATTTT
CASSFGGQGSGGNQPQHF
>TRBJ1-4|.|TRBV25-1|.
TGTGCCAGCAGTGATCAGGTGCTTGGAACTAATGAAAAACTGTTTTTT
CASSDQVLGTNEKLFF
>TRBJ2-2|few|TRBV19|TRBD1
TGTGCCAGTAGTATTTTGACAGGGGTTACCGGGGAGCTGTTTTTT
CASSILTGVTGELFF
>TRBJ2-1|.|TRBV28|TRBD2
TGTGCGCAGCAGAGGTCTGTCAGCGGGAGCATAGAGCAGTTCTTC
CAQQRSVSGSIEQFF
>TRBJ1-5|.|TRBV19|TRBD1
TGTGCCAGTAGTATGCTCTCGGGACAGGGCCAAAATCAGCCCCAGCATTTT
CASSMLSGQGQNQPQHF
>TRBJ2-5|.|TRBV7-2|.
TGTGCCAGCAGCTTAGTAGCTAGCCGGGAGACCCAGTACTTC
CASSLVASRETQYF
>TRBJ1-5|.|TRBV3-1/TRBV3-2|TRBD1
TGTGCCAGCAGCCAAGGGACAGGGCGGGGTGACGGTCAGCCCCAGCATTTT
CASSQGTGRGDGQPQHF
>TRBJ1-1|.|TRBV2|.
TGTGCCAGCGTAGCCCCCGAAGGCACTGAAGCTTTCTTT
CASVAPEGTEAFF
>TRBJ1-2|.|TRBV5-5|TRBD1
TGTGCCAGCAGCTCCGGGACAGCGGTCTATGGCTACACCTTC
CASSSGTAVYGYTF
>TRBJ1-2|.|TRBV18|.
TGTGCCAGCGCAGCGGCCAACTATGGCTACACCTTC
CASAAANYGYTF
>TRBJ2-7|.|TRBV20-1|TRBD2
TGCAGTGCTAGTCCTGGACTAGTTGGATACGAGCAGTACTTC
CSASPGLVGYEQYF
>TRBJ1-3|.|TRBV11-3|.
TGTGCCAGCAGCATAACAGGGACTGGAAACACCATATATTTT
CASSITGTGNTIYF
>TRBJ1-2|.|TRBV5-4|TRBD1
TGTGCCAGCAGCTCCAGGGGGGTCTATGGCTACACCTTC
CASSSRGVYGYTF
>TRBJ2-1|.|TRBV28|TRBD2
TGTGCCAGCAGATCTTCCCGGGGGGGTATCAATGAGCAGTTCTTC
CASRSSRGGINEQFF
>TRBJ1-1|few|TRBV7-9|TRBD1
TGTGCCAGCAGCTCTAACGGACAGGGGAGTGCTTTCTTT
CASSSNGQGSAFF
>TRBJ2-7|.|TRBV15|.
TGTGCCACCAGCAGAGGACTAGCCTACGAGCAGTACTTC
CATSRGLAYEQYF
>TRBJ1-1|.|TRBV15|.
TGTGCCACCAGCAGAGATCGGCGGGCAGCTATGAACACTGAAGCTTTCTTT
CATSRDRRAAMNTEAFF
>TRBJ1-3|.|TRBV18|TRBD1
TGTGCCAGCTCACCGGGGCAGGGGGAAGGAAACACCATATATTTT
CASSPGQGEGNTIYF
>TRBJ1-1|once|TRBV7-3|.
TGTGCCAGCAGCCTAAGGTCAGGGTCCGGAGCTTTCTTT
CASSLRSGSGAFF
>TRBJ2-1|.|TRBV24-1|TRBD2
TGTGCCACCAGTGTCCAGACTAGCGGGGTCTACAATGAGCAGTTCTTC
CATSVQTSGVYNEQFF
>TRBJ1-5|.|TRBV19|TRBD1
TGTGCCAGTAGTCTTCGGACAGGGAGAGCGCAAGGACAGCCCCAGCATTTT
CASSLRTGRAQGQPQHF
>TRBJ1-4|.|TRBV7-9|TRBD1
TGTGCCAGCAGCTTAGCCAGGGACAGGGTGGAAAAACTGTTTTTT
CASSLARDRVEKLFF
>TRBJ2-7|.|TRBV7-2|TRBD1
TGTGCCAGCAGCCCAGGACAGGGGAGATTCGAGCAGTACTTC
CASSPGQGRFEQYF
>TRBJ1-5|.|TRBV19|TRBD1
TGTGCCAGTAGTCGGACAGGGGGAAGAAATCAGCCCCAGCATTTT
CASSRTGGRNQPQHF
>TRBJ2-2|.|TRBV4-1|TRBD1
TGCGCCAGCAGTCTGGACAGGGGGCTCACCGGGGAGCTGTTTTTT
CASSLDRGLTGELFF
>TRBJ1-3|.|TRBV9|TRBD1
TGTGCCAGCAGCGTAAGGGCGGGACAGAGAGGAAACACCATATATTTT
CASSVRAGQRGNTIYF
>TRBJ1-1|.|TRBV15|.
TGTGCCACCAGCAACAGGCTGAACACTGAAGCTTTCTTT
CATSNRLNTEAFF
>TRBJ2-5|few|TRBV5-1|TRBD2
TGCGCCAGCGGACTAGACCCGGAAGAGACCCAGTACTTC
CASGLDPEETQYF
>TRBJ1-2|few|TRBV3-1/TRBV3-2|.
TGTGCCAGCAGCCTCAGGATCTATGGCTACACCTTC
CASSLRIYGYTF
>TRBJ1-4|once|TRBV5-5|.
TGTGCCAGCAGAACCTCAGGGAATAATGAAAAACTGTTTTTT
CASRTSGNNEKLFF
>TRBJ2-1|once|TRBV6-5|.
TGTGCCAGCAGTTACCAAGGAGGGTACAATGAGCAGTTCTTC
CASSYQGGYNEQFF
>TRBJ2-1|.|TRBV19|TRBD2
TGTGCCAGTACCAGACTAGCCAGCTCCTACAATGAGCAGTTCTTC
CASTRLASSYNEQFF
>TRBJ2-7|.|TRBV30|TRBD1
TGTGCCTGGAGTCGCGACAGGGAAGGTTCCGAGCAGTACTTC
CAWSRDREGSEQYF
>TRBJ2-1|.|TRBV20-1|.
TGCAGTGCTAGTCCTTACGGGACTGATGAGCAGTTCTTC
CSASPYGTDEQFF
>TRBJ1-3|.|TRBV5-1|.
TGCGCCAGCAGCCCGGCTGGACAGACATCTGGAAACACCATATATTTT
CASSPAGQTSGNTIYF
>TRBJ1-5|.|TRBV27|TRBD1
TGTGCCAGCAGTTTACTAGCCATAACCCAGGGGGGACGAAATCAGCCCCAGCATTTT
CASSLLAITQGGRNQPQHF
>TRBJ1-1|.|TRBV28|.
TGTGCCACCCAAAGGAGGATGACCTTGGCCACTGAAGCTTTCTTT
CATQRRMTLATEAFF
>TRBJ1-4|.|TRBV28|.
TGTGCCAGCAGTCCCTGGACAGACCAAGGGGAAAAACTGTTTTTT
CASSPWTDQGEKLFF
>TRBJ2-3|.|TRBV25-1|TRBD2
TGTGCCAGCAGTGAGAAACTAGCGGGAGGGAGTTTAGATACGCAGTATTTT
CASSEKLAGGSLDTQYF
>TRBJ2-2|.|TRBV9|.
TGTGCCAGCAGCGTAGGATACAGCACCGGGGAGCTGTTTTTT
CASSVGYSTGELFF
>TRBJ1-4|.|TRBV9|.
TGTGCCAGCAGCGCCGGGACTGCTAATGAAAAACTGTTTTTT
CASSAGTANEKLFF
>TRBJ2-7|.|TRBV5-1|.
TGCGCCAGCAGCTTGGCCTCTTCCGAGCAGTACTTC
CASSLASSEQYF
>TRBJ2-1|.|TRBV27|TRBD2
TGTGCCAGCAGTTCCGTGTCGGGGGGTTACAATGAGCAGTTCTTC
CASSSVSGGYNEQFF
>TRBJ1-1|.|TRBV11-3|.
TGTGCCAGCAGTCCGGGAGGTCCGAACACTGAAGCTTTCTTT
CASSPGGPNTEAFF
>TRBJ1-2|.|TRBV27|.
TGTGCCACCAGACAGAAGTTGGACTATGGCTACACCTTC
CATRQKLDYGYTF
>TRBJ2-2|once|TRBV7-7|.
TGTGCTAGCAGCTTGGTCTGGGGAGACACCGGGGAGCTGTTTTTT
CASSLVWGDTGELFF
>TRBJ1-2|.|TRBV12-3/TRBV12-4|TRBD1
TGTGCCAGCAGTTTATGGGACAGGCCCGTCTACACCTTC
CASSLWDRPVYTF